These 21 T cell receptor beta chains share one sample of origin, sequenced in a study of cytomegalovirus exposure and HLA in healthy donors. The PCR made use of 60 Vbeta and 13 Jbeta primers. TCRdb keeps only in-frame clones here, not all; method: immunoSEQ multiplex PCR. The data show approximately 120,000 clones, about 15% seen once. Input material: PBMCs. The receptors come from a female donor in good health and CMV-seropositive.

The rearrangement links TRBV7-9 to TRBJ2-7; D may be TRBD2 (6 bases). The CDR3 is 14 amino acids. V gave up 1 base and J gave up 2 bases, with 9 bases separating them. Germline V lookup: CDR1 SEHNR, CDR2 FQNEAQ (reference sequence). DNA for the CDR3: TGTGCCAGCAGCTTAGTTACGGGAGCCTACGAGCAGTACTTC. It is translated as CASSLVTGAYEQYF.

This clone was found a few times. The genes are TRBV7-2 and TRBJ2-7; 13 bases line up with TRBD2. The CDR3 has 15 residues. Germline V CDR1 and CDR2: SGHTA, FQGNSA. V trimming: 3 bases; J trimming: 9 bases; junction bases outside the gene matches: 8. The CDR3 DNA reads TGTGCCAGCAGCTTGGGGAGGACTAGCGGGAGAGGGCAGTACTTC. This gives the protein CASSLGRTSGRGQYF.

This clone turned up a few times. The rearrangement uses TRBV4-3 and TRBJ2-1, with TRBD1 identical over 7 bases. CDR3 size: 16 residues. Trimming removed 0 bases from V and 6 bases from J; junction bases left unmatched: 8. Per the germline V gene, CDR1 is LGHNA and CDR2 is YSLEER. The CDR3 sequence: CASSQDGWDRTNEQFF. The DNA for the CDR3 is TGCGCCAGCAGCCAAGATGGATGGGACAGAACCAATGAGCAGTTCTTC.

This sequence joins TRBV5-6 and TRBJ2-7; tentative D call: TRBD1 (5 bases). This CDR3 is built from 15 residues. Germline CDR1 reads SGHDT; CDR2 reads YYEEEE. Trimming removed 5 bases from V and 6 bases from J, with 21 bases in between. CDR3 in amino acids: CASRLGMGRVGEQYF. CDR3 DNA: TGTGCCAGCAGGCTCGGTATGGGGCGAGTGGGCGAGCAGTACTTC. Supplemented by reference TRBV5-6 and TRBJ2-7, the full variable domain reads DAGVTQSPTHLIKTRGQQVTLRCSPKSGHDTVSWYQQALGQGPQFIFQYYEEEERQRGNFPDRFSGHQFPNYSSELNVNALLLGDSALYLCASRLGMGRVGEQYFGPGTRLTVT.

This clone was seen more than once but under ten times. The chain links TRBV7-2 to TRBJ2-7, with 7 bases fitting TRBD1. This CDR3 region has 15 residues. The V segment lost 4 bases and the J segment 0 bases; nucleotides outside the gene matches: 6. The V gene's germline CDR1 is SGHTA and CDR2 FQGNSA. The CDR3 protein is CASSSDRASSYEQYF. As DNA, the CDR3 is TGTGCCAGCAGCTCCGACAGGGCGAGCTCCTACGAGCAGTACTTC.

This clone appeared a few times. CDR3 nucleotides: TGTGCCAGCAGTGATGGAGGGCTAGGTGCCGGGGAGCTGTTTTTT. As protein: CASSDGGLGAGELFF. J is TRBJ2-2 and V is TRBV6-4; possible D gene TRBD2, 6 bases. Looked up from germline, CDR1 is MRHNA and CDR2 is SNTAGT. The CDR3 runs 15 residues. V was trimmed by 3 bases and J by 6 bases, leaving 14 bases between them.

This clone was found a few times. The chain carries TRBV9 and TRBJ2-3, with D unresolved. The CDR3 extends over 13 amino acids. Germline V CDR1 and CDR2: SGDLS, YYNGEE. V lost 3 bases to trimming and J lost 2 bases, with 7 bases between them. CDR3: CASSARYTDTQYF. For the CDR3, the DNA is TGTGCCAGCAGCGCGAGATACACAGATACGCAGTATTTT.

This clone was seen more than once but under ten times. This CDR3 is CASSQGQGKNTGELFF. CDR3 DNA sequence: TGTGCCAGCAGCCAGGGACAGGGGAAGAACACCGGGGAGCTGTTTTTT. The chain is built from TRBV4-2 and TRBJ2-2, with 10 bases identical to TRBD1. V dropped 3 bases and J dropped 1; count of bases not matched to a gene: 2. Looked up from germline, CDR1 is LGHNA and CDR2 is YNFKEQ. CDR3 length: 16 amino acids.

The sample holds a few counts of this clone. The gene calls are TRBV11-2 and TRBJ2-5; D is unresolved. The V gene's germline CDR1 is SGHAT and CDR2 FQNNGV. The CDR3 runs to 13 residues. Trimming shortened V by 1 base and J by 5 bases, and 8 bases separated the two germline ends. CDR3 sequence reads: CASSLGRRETQYF. The CDR3 DNA reads TGTGCCAGCAGCTTAGGTCGTCGTGAGACCCAGTACTTC. The whole variable domain, filled in from reference TRBV11-2 and TRBJ2-5, reads EAGVAQSPRYKIIEKRQSVAFWCNPISGHATLYWYQQILGQGPKLLIQFQNNGVVDDSQLPKDRFSAERLKGVDSTLKIQPAKLEDSAVYLCASSLGRRETQYFGPGTRLLVL.

V and J are TRBV28 and TRBJ2-7, with 9 bases that match TRBD2. From germline, CDR1 is MDHEN and CDR2 SYDVKM. The trim removed 6 bases at V and 4 bases at J, leaving 10 bases unmatched. The CDR3 covers 15 residues. CDR3 DNA: TGTGCCAGCAGCCTGACTAGCGGTAAGACGTACGAGCAGTACTTC. Protein product: CASSLTSGKTYEQYF.

This clone was found a few times. The chain links TRBV5-1 to TRBJ2-7, with D possibly matching TRBD2 (6 bases). The V end lost 0 bases, the J end lost 4 bases, and 8 bases lay between the germline ends. The CDR3 loop spans 13 amino acids. Germline assignment: CDR1 SGHRS and CDR2 YFSETQ. The CDR3 nucleotides read TGCGCCAGCAGCTTGGGCGGGACGTACGAGCAGTACTTC. This codes for CASSLGGTYEQYF.

This clone has just a few counts. V usage is TRBV6-6 and J usage is TRBJ1-5; D is undetermined. The germline V gene has CDR1 MNHNY and CDR2 SVGAGI (reference sequence). Trimming left V 1 base short and J 3 bases short, with 10 bases between. CDR3 length equals 15 residues. CDR3: CASSYFLGSNQPQHF. In nucleotides, the CDR3 is TGTGCCAGCAGTTACTTCCTGGGCTCCAATCAGCCCCAGCATTTT.

This clone was counted only a few times. The chain employs TRBV6-4 and TRBJ1-1; 7 bases fit TRBD1. This CDR3 is built from 14 residues. Looked up from germline, CDR1 is MRHNA and CDR2 is SNTAGT. J lost 1 base, V lost 6 bases, and 5 bases had no gene match. The CDR3 DNA sequence: TGTGCCAGCAGCCTAACAGGGGCGAACACTGAAGCTTTCTTT. Protein product: CASSLTGANTEAFF.

The V and J genes are TRBV18 and TRBJ2-7; 9 bases map to TRBD2. The CDR3 length is 15 residues. CDR1 KGHSH and CDR2 LQKENI come from the germline V gene. The V gene end was trimmed by 3 bases and the J gene end by 2 bases; junction bases not matched to a gene: 5. In DNA, the CDR3 is TGTGCCAGCTCACCCTTAGCGGGAGACACCTACGAGCAGTACTTC. It encodes CASSPLAGDTYEQYF.

The sample holds a few counts of this clone. V is TRBV6-1 and J is TRBJ2-3, with 7 nucleotides matching TRBD2. V dropped 7 bases and J dropped 4; count of bases not matched to a gene: 5. The CDR3 runs to 13 residues. Per the germline V gene, CDR1 is MNHNS and CDR2 is SASEGT. In DNA, the CDR3 is TGTGCCAGCATTAGGGGAGGGGCAGATACGCAGTATTTT. Protein sequence: CASIRGGADTQYF.

This clone appeared a few times. The chain has TRBV5-1 and TRBJ2-1; TRBD2 aligns across 7 bases. With V trimmed by 3 bases and J by 1 base, 7 bases remained unmatched. The CDR3 consists of 16 residues. Germline CDR1 reads SGHRS; CDR2 reads YFSETQ. The CDR3 DNA follows: TGCGCCAGCAGCTCCGAAAGCGGGACTTCCTACAATGAGCAGTTCTTC. Amino acids: CASSSESGTSYNEQFF. Drawing the rest from reference TRBV5-1 and TRBJ2-1, the complete variable domain is KAGVTQTPRYLIKTRGQQVTLSCSPISGHRSVSWYQQTPGQGLQFLFEYFSETQRNKGNFPGRFSGRQFSNSRSEMNVSTLELGDSALYLCASSSESGTSYNEQFFGPGTRLTVL.

The chain carries TRBV9 and TRBJ2-3; 11 positions match TRBD2. CDR3 length equals 15 residues. V shed 4 bases and J 5 bases; nucleotides not matched to a gene: 6. Germline V lookup: CDR1 SGDLS, CDR2 YYNGEE. CDR3 amino acids: CASSPGLAAGDTQYF. In DNA, the CDR3 is TGTGCCAGCAGCCCGGGACTAGCGGCCGGAGATACGCAGTATTTT.

The CDR3 is CASSAGTGWSGYTF. The CDR3, as DNA: TGTGCCAGCAGCGCGGGGACAGGGTGGAGTGGCTACACCTTC. V is TRBV9 and J is TRBJ1-2, with TRBD1 identical over 9 bases. The trim removed 3 bases at V and 7 bases at J, leaving 7 bases unmatched. There are 14 residues in the CDR3. Germline V gene lookup returns CDR1 SGDLS and CDR2 YYNGEE.

This chain links TRBV5-4 with TRBJ2-3; possibly TRBD2 for D (6 bases). This CDR3 comprises 15 residues. V was pared by 6 bases and J by 0 bases, with 14 bases between. From germline, CDR1 is SGHNT and CDR2 YYREEE (reference sequence). The CDR3 coding sequence is TGTGCCAGCACCCCGGGGGTCACTAGCACAGATACGCAGTATTTT. This gives the protein CASTPGVTSTDTQYF.

V usage is TRBV6-1 and J usage is TRBJ1-2; 7 nucleotides line up with TRBD1. Germline lookup yields CDR1 MNHNS and CDR2 SASEGT. The CDR3 sequence is 12 residues long. V was clipped by 8 bases and J by 3 bases; unmatched bases: 3. As DNA, the CDR3 is TGTGCCAGCCGACAGGGCTACTATGGCTACACCTTC. Its protein is CASRQGYYGYTF.

This clone was found a few times. CDR3 loop: CASRGGGQGLLAKNIQYF. CDR3 nucleotides: TGTGCCAGCCGAGGCGGGGGACAGGGTCTTCTCGCCAAAAACATTCAGTACTTC. This chain links TRBV2 with TRBJ2-4, with 9 bases fitting TRBD1. This CDR3 is built from 18 residues. CDR1 and CDR2 (germline): SNHLY, FYNNEI. V was clipped by 8 bases and J by 1 base; unmatched bases: 15.